This T cell receptor (beta chain) stems from a study of T-cell reconstitution after alpha-beta-depleted transplantation in children. Study-wide results and caveats: Several hundred expanded graft clones reportedly were the source of alpha-beta T cells about two months after transplant.

TCRbeta library construction was performed incorporating unique molecular identifiers. MiXCR was run by TCRdb on the PCR reads, yielding one entry per CDR3 protein. The sample consists of tens of thousands of distinct CDR3 sequences, 14% of them appearing once. The V segment lost 4 bases and the J segment 5 bases; nucleotides outside the gene matches: 9. CDR1 is MGHRA, CDR2 YSYEKL, per germline. The CDR3 covers 16 residues. A remark on this clonotype: What it binds is not known.

Sequencing was performed on PBMCs, mostly from graft donor cells, taken 180 days after TCRalphabeta/CD19-depleted stem cell transplant. The chain couples TRBV4-1 to TRBJ2-7; TRBD1 aligns across 12 bases. The sequence was obtained from a male patient aged 2 to 10 who had a stem cell transplant for acute lymphoblastic leukemia, so the T cells may come from the graft donor. The CDR3 here is CASSRNRDRGRHEQYF. For the CDR3, the DNA is TGCGCCAGCAGCCGCAACCGGGACAGGGGGCGCCACGAGCAGTACTTC.